The present TCR beta chain was sequenced within a study of control samples from healthy donors and cancer patients. Trimming removed 6 bases from V and 4 bases from J, with 15 bases in between. The germline gives CDR1 MNHEY, CDR2 SVGAGI. This CDR3 has 14 residues. The assay was immunoSEQ multiplex PCR, and TCRdb's table has in-frame clones only and misses some. Of 95,000 to 120,000 clones listed, around 80% are singletons. This receptor was obtained from a man in his late teens or twenties in good health. The chain combines TRBV6-5 with TRBJ2-5, with a weak D call TRBD2 (7 bases). Material: blood. CDR3 in amino acids: CASRVPGGAETQYF. CDR3 nucleotides: TGTGCCAGCAGGGTCCCGGGGGGCGCAGAGACCCAGTACTTC.